The 5 T cell receptor beta chains listed next were all sequenced from one sample in a study of long-term antiretroviral therapy in people with HIV (dated by TCRdb to between 2021 and 2022). The immunoSEQ hsTCRB v3.0 assay was used at survey level resolution to sequence the TRB variable region. Here the immuneACCESS table is served through TCRdb, limited to in-frame sequences with V and J called. Missing clones are a known gap in these copies; in checked studies unresolved V genes cover under half, and the rest lacks a known reason. The sample table shows roughly 18,000 clones, and 90% to 95% are seen once. More than 9% of the sample goes to the ten largest clones. The sequenced sample was unsorted PBMCs, obtained 3 years after starting antiretroviral therapy. These TCRs come from a man aged 45-60 years with HIV.

The chain joins TRBV4-2 to TRBJ2-3, with 7 nucleotides matching TRBD2. The CDR3 contains 16 residues. J was trimmed by 5 bases and V by 1 base; bases with no gene match: 9. Germline lookup yields CDR1 LGHNA and CDR2 YNFKEQ. Here the CDR3 reads CASSQALGGVGDTQYF. For the CDR3, the DNA is TGTGCCAGCAGCCAAGCCCTTGGGGGGGTGGGAGATACGCAGTATTTT.

The chain combines TRBV7-2 with TRBJ2-1; D tentatively fits TRBD1 or TRBD2 (5 bases each). Deletions cut 1 base from V and 1 base from J, with 17 bases between. This CDR3 contains 18 residues. Germline CDR1 and CDR2: SGHTA and FQGNSA. CDR3 sequence reads: CASSLDRRGLGSYNEQFF. CDR3 in DNA: TGTGCCAGCAGCTTAGATCGCCGGGGCCTAGGGTCCTACAATGAGCAGTTCTTC.

The chain is built from TRBV19 and TRBJ1-1; no firm D call. Between the trimmed V and J ends, which lost 3 bases and 5 bases, there was a span of 7 bases. Germline V CDR1 and CDR2: LNHDA, SQIVND (reference sequence). The CDR3 covers 12 residues. CDR3 DNA sequence: TGTGCCAGTAGTATCGCTGAAACTGAAGCTTTCTTT. Encoded protein: CASSIAETEAFF.

This clone was counted a single time. V usage is TRBV27 and J usage is TRBJ1-6; no clear D. The V and J ends lost 5 bases and 7 bases respectively, with 12 bases between them. The CDR3 has 14 amino acids. The germline V gene has CDR1 MNHEY and CDR2 SMNVEV (reference sequence). The CDR3 DNA reads as TGTGCCAGCAGTCCCGGACTGTTGAATTCACCCCTCCACTTT. This gives the protein CASSPGLLNSPLHF.

The chain carries TRBV19 and TRBJ1-6; D uncertain. V lost 5 bases and J 5 bases, leaving 10 bases between the germline ends. The CDR3 has 14 residues. Germline V gene data show CDR1 as LNHDA and CDR2 as SQIVND (reference sequence). CDR3: CASSSLGNNSPLHF. The CDR3 nucleotides read TGTGCCAGTAGTTCTTTGGGGAATAATTCACCCCTCCACTTT.